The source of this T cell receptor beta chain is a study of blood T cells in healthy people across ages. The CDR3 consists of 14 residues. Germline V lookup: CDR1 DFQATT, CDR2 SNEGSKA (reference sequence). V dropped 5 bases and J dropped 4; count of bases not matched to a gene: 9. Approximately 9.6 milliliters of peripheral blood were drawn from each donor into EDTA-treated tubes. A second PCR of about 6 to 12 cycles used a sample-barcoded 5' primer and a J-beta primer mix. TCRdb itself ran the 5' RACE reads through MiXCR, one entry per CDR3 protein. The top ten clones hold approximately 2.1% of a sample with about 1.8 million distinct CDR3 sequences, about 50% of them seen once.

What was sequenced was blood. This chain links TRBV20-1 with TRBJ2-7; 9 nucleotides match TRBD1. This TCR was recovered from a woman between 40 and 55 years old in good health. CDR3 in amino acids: CSAPRTGASYEQYF. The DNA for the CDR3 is TGCAGTGCTCCAAGGACAGGGGCCTCGTACGAGCAGTACTTC.